This T cell receptor (beta chain) was identified during a study of PD-L1 blockade in urothelial cancer. Time point reported: pretreatment peripheral blood. This CDR3 spans 14 amino acids. Trimming cost V 2 bases and J 2 bases; bases outside gene matches: 2. Looked up from germline, CDR1 is MGHRA and CDR2 is YSYEKL. TCRdb's copy holds only in-frame clones and misses some; the assay was immunoSEQ multiplex PCR. The top ten clones hold roughly 10% of a sample with around 40,000 clones, just over 90% of them seen once. The receptor was derived from a woman aged 60-70 years with urothelial cancer. The sample was PBMCs, taken around atezolizumab (anti-PD-L1) treatment. V and J are TRBV4-1 and TRBJ1-2, with 7 bases that match TRBD1. The CDR3 DNA follows: TGCGCCAGCAGCCAATACAGGGGAAACTATGGCTACACCTTC. Translated, it gives CASSQYRGNYGYTF.